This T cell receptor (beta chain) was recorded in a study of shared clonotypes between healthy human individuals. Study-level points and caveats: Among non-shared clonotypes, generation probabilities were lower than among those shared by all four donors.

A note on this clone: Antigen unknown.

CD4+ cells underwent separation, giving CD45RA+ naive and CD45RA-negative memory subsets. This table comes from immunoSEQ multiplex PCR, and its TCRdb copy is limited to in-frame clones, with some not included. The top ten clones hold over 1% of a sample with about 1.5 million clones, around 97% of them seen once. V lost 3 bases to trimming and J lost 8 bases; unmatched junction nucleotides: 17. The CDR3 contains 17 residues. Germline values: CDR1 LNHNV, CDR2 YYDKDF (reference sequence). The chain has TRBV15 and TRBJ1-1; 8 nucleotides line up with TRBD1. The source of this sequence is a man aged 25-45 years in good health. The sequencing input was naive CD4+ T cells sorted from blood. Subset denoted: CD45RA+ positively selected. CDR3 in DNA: TGTGCCACCAGCAGCCGAATTCCGGTGACAGGGGACCCCGAAGCTTTCTTT. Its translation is CATSSRIPVTGDPEAFF.